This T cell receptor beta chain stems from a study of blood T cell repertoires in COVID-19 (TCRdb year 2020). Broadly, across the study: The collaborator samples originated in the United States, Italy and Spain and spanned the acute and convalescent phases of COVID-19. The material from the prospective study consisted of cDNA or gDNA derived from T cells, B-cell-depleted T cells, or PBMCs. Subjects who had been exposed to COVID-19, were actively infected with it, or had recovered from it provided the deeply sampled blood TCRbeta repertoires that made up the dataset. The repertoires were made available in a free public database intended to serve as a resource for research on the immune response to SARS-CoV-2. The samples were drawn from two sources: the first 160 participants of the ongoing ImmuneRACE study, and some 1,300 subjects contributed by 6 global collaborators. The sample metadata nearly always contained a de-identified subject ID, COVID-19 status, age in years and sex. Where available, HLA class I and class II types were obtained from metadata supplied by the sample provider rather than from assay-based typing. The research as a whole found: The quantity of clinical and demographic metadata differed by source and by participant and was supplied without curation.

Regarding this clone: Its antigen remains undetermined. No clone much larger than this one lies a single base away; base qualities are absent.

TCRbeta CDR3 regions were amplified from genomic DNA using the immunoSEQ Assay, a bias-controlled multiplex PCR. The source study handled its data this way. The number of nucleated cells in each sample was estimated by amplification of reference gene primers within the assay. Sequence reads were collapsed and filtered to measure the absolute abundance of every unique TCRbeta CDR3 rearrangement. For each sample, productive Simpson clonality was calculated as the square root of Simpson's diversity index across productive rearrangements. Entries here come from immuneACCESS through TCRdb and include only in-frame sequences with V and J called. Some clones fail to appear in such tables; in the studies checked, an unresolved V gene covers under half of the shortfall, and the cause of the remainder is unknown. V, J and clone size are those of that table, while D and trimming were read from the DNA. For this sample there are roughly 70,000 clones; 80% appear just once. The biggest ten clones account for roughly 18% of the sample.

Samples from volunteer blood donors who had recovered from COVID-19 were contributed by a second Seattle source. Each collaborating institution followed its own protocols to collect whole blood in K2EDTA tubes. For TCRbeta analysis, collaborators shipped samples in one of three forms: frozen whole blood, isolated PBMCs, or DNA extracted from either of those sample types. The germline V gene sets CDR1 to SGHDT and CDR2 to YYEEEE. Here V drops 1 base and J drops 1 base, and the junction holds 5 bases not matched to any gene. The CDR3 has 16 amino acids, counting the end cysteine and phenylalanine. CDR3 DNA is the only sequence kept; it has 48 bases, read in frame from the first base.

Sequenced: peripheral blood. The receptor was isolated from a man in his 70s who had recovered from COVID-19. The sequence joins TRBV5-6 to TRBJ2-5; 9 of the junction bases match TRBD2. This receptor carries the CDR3 CASSLIAGALQETQYF. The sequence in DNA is TGTGCCAGCAGCTTGATAGCGGGGGCCCTCCAAGAGACCCAGTACTTC. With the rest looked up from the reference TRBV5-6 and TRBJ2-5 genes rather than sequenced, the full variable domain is DAGVTQSPTHLIKTRGQQVTLRCSPKSGHDTVSWYQQALGQGPQFIFQYYEEEERQRGNFPDRFSGHQFPNYSSELNVNALLLGDSALYLCASSLIAGALQETQYFGPGTRLLVL.